The 19 T cell receptor beta chains presented below share a single source sample, sequenced in a study of T cell repertoires in cytomegalovirus infection (dated by TCRdb to the late 2010s). The listed sequencing device is Illumina HiSeq 1500. The raw public reads went through TCRdb reprocessing: fastp at Q25, MiXCR clone calling, in-frame beta chains kept. When rows share a CDR3 protein, they turn into one entry using the most common DNA and genes. In all, the sample holds about 890,000 distinct CDR3 sequences, and around a third of those were seen once. The ten most abundant clones make up about 14% of the sample. These receptors are not linked to any known antigen. The treatment or condition label corresponds to: in vitro stimulation with specific CMV peptide epitopes to enrich CMV-specific T cells. Source: cultured CD8+ T cells from PBMCs, taken from culture after CMV antigen stimulation. These receptor sequences come from a human donor in good health (CMV status not recorded). Some clones in this sample may be carry-over from other donors' samples.

This clonotype was seen only a few times. The chain is built from TRBV20-1 and TRBJ2-5, with D hard to call. The CDR3 contains 17 residues. Per the germline V gene, CDR1 is DFQATT and CDR2 is SNEGSKA (reference sequence). With 2 bases removed from V and 3 bases from J, the gap between germline ends came to 22 bases. CDR3 in amino acids: CSARPTWTSRSKETQYF. CDR3 nucleotides: TGCAGTGCTAGACCCACCTGGACCTCTAGGTCGAAAGAGACCCAGTACTTC.

This clonotype was counted only a few times. The genes are TRBV27 and TRBJ1-1, with D perhaps TRBD1 (5 bases). Per the germline V gene, CDR1 is MNHEY and CDR2 is SMNVEV (reference sequence). The CDR3 contains 16 residues. Trimming shortened V by 6 bases and J by 0 bases, and 17 bases separated the two germline ends. CDR3 residues: CASSPPGRLMNTEAFF. The DNA of the CDR3 is TGTGCCAGCAGCCCACCGGGACGTCTCATGAACACTGAAGCTTTCTTT.

This clonotype was observed a handful of times. This chain links TRBV7-9 with TRBJ1-1; D is ambiguous. Trimming pared 7 bases from V and 0 bases from J, leaving 12 bases between. The CDR3 covers 14 residues. Germline V CDR1 and CDR2: SEHNR, FQNEAQ (reference sequence). The CDR3: CASTISTLNTEAFF. The CDR3 bases are TGTGCCAGCACCATTTCGACCCTGAACACTGAAGCTTTCTTT.

The chain carries TRBV29-1 and TRBJ1-2; D unclear. The CDR3 has 12 amino acids. Germline lookup yields CDR1 SQVTM and CDR2 ANQGSEA. V was trimmed by 2 bases and J by 3 bases, leaving 7 bases between them. The CDR3 here is CSVENTDYGYTF. The CDR3 DNA reads TGCAGCGTTGAAAATACGGACTATGGCTACACCTTC.

This clonotype appeared many times. The rearrangement joins TRBV7-2 to TRBJ1-2; D gene unclear. Per the germline V gene, CDR1 is SGHTA and CDR2 is FQGNSA. Deletions cut 5 bases from V and 3 bases from J, with 13 bases between. The CDR3 is made up of 14 amino acids. CDR3 sequence reads: CASSIPGGYYGYTF. CDR3 nucleotides: TGTGCCAGCAGCATCCCAGGAGGGTACTATGGCTACACCTTC.

About this clonotype itself: A much larger clone lies one base from this, so it may be a read error. The chain couples TRBV7-4 to TRBJ1-1; TRBD1 is a possible D gene (5 bases). This CDR3 contains 17 residues. The germline gives CDR1 SGHVT, CDR2 SQSDAQ. CDR3 DNA: TGTACCAGCAGCCCGCCAGTCGGGGCTAGCATGAACACTGAAGCTTTCTTT. It yields the protein CTSSPPVGASMNTEAFF. Variable domain in full (rest from reference TRBV7-4 and TRBJ1-1): GAGVSQSPRYKVAKRGRDVALRCDSISGHVTLYWYRQTLGQGSEVLTYSQSDAQRDKSGRPSGRFSAERPERSVSTLKIQRTEQGDSAVYLCTSSPPVGASMNTEAFFGQGTRLTVV.

This clonotype has at least ten counts. In DNA form, the CDR3 reads TGCGCCAGCAGCGCCAGCGGGGGGGCAGATACGCAGTATTTT. Its protein is CASSASGGADTQYF. The chain couples TRBV4-3 to TRBJ2-3, with TRBD2 matching over 10 bases. Germline-derived CDR1 and CDR2 are LGHNA and YSLEER. The length of the CDR3 is 14 residues. Unmatched junction bases numbered 3, after V lost 5 bases and J lost 4 bases.

The table lists this clonotype with a few counts. The V and J genes are TRBV19 and TRBJ2-1; D may be TRBD1 (5 bases). Trimming shortened V by 3 bases and J by 8 bases, and 14 bases separated the two germline ends. Germline assignment: CDR1 LNHDA and CDR2 SQIVND (reference sequence). This CDR3 spans 14 amino acids. The CDR3 here is CASSMFQGPDEQFF. CDR3 DNA: TGTGCCAGTAGTATGTTTCAGGGTCCGGATGAGCAGTTCTTC.

The rearrangement links TRBV5-5 to TRBJ2-5, with D hard to call. Trimming took off 0 bases at V and 5 bases at J, with 17 bases between the two ends. Germline V gene data show CDR1 as SGHKS and CDR2 as YYEKEE (reference sequence). The CDR3 has 16 residues. In DNA, the CDR3 is TGTGCCAGCAGCTTGGAATGGCAGGTCGGTTTCGAGACCCAGTACTTC. Protein sequence: CASSLEWQVGFETQYF.

This clonotype was observed a handful of times. This chain connects TRBV15 to TRBJ2-1; TRBD1 aligns across 10 bases. The germline CDR1 and CDR2 sequences are LNHNV and YYDKDF (reference sequence). The CDR3 extends over 15 amino acids. The trim removed 0 bases at V and 7 bases at J, leaving 3 bases unmatched. Here the CDR3 reads CATSRDWDRGNEQFF. The CDR3, as DNA: TGTGCCACCAGCAGAGATTGGGACAGGGGTAATGAGCAGTTCTTC.

In this sample, this clonotype turned up many times. J is TRBJ1-5 and V is TRBV27, with a tentative D call TRBD1 (5 bases). The CDR3 contains 15 residues. CDR1 and CDR2 from the germline V gene are MNHEY and SMNVEV (reference sequence). V lost 2 bases, J lost 0 bases, and 8 bases lay in between. CDR3 DNA sequence: TGTGCCAGCAGTTTACTGGGGGGTAGCAATCAGCCCCAGCATTTT. Protein sequence: CASSLLGGSNQPQHF.

The chain links TRBV5-4 to TRBJ1-4; D is perhaps TRBD1 (5 bases). CDR1 is SGHNT and CDR2 is YYREEE in the germline V gene (reference sequence). The CDR3 is 11 amino acids. The V gene lost 4 bases and the J gene lost 10 bases, with 8 bases spanning the gap. The CDR3 nucleotides read TGTGCCAGCAGCAGGAGGGGAAAACTGTTTTTT. This translates into CASSRRGKLFF.

The V gene is TRBV20-1, the J gene TRBJ2-1; the match to TRBD2 covers 11 bases. V lost 5 bases, J lost 7 bases, and 16 bases stayed unmatched. Germline V gene lookup returns CDR1 DFQATT and CDR2 SNEGSKA (reference sequence). This CDR3 is 17 amino acids long. The DNA of the CDR3 is TGCAGTGCTGCCCCCACTTTACGGGCTAGCGGGGGGAATGAGCAGTTCTTC. Protein: CSAAPTLRASGGNEQFF.

In this sample, this clonotype turned up a few times. This rearrangement joins TRBV5-1 to TRBJ1-2, with D perhaps TRBD1 (5 bases). Looked up from germline, CDR1 is SGHRS and CDR2 is YFSETQ. The CDR3 length is 14 residues. The V end was cut by 1 base, the J end by 5 bases, with 12 bases between. Here the CDR3 reads CASSLRGSEYGYTF. The CDR3 coding sequence is TGCGCCAGCAGCTTGAGGGGATCGGAGTATGGCTACACCTTC.

This clonotype was recorded a few times. The chain links TRBV7-9 to TRBJ2-2; 8 positions match TRBD1. Trimming at V came to 5 bases and at J to 5 bases, leaving 7 bases not matched to a gene. Germline-derived CDR1 and CDR2 are SEHNR and FQNEAQ (reference sequence). The length of the CDR3 is 15 residues. The DNA of the CDR3 is TGTGCCAGCAGCGCCGGACAGGGAGGAACCGGGGAGCTGTTTTTT. This translates into CASSAGQGGTGELFF. Full variable domain (rest looked up from reference TRBV7-9 and TRBJ2-2): DTGVSQNPRHKITKRGQNVTFRCDPISEHNRLYWYRQTLGQGPEFLTYFQNEAQLEKSRLLSDRFSAERPKGSFSTLEIQRTEQGDSAMYLCASSAGQGGTGELFFGEGSRLTVL.

The chain recombines TRBV7-6 with TRBJ1-1; D not resolved. The length of the CDR3 is 12 residues. Trimming pared 4 bases from V and 5 bases from J, leaving 8 bases between. Germline V gene lookup returns CDR1 SGHVS and CDR2 FNYEAQ. CDR3: CASSSKRTEAFF. The DNA for the CDR3 is TGTGCCAGCAGCTCAAAGCGGACTGAAGCTTTCTTT.

The V gene is TRBV6-2 or TRBV6-3, the J gene TRBJ2-7, with D perhaps TRBD2 (6 bases). V dropped 2 bases and J dropped 6 bases, with 23 bases sitting between them. The CDR3 runs to 17 residues. Germline assignment: CDR1 MNHEY and CDR2 SVGEGT. CDR3 amino acids: CASSYPRHGAAGGEQYV. Here the CDR3 DNA reads TGTGCCAGCAGTTACCCAAGACACGGGGCAGCGGGTGGCGAGCAGTACGTC.

The V gene is TRBV6-5, the J gene TRBJ1-1; D gene uncertain. Per the germline V gene, CDR1 is MNHEY and CDR2 is SVGAGI. V was cut by 1 base and J by 4 bases, with 7 bases left in between. CDR3 length equals 13 residues. DNA for the CDR3: TGTGCCAGCAGTTACTTCGGGATCACTGAAGCTTTCTTT. It translates to CASSYFGITEAFF.

This clonotype was seen repeatedly, ten times or more. The chain employs TRBV7-2 and TRBJ2-2; D could derive from TRBD1 or TRBD2 (5 bases each). The ends were cut back, 10 bases at V and 3 bases at J, with 12 bases in the middle. In germline, CDR1 is SGHTA, CDR2 FQGNSA. The CDR3 consists of 13 residues. CDR3 in amino acids: CATPREYTGELFF. The CDR3 DNA reads as TGTGCCACCCCCAGGGAGTACACCGGGGAGCTGTTTTTT.